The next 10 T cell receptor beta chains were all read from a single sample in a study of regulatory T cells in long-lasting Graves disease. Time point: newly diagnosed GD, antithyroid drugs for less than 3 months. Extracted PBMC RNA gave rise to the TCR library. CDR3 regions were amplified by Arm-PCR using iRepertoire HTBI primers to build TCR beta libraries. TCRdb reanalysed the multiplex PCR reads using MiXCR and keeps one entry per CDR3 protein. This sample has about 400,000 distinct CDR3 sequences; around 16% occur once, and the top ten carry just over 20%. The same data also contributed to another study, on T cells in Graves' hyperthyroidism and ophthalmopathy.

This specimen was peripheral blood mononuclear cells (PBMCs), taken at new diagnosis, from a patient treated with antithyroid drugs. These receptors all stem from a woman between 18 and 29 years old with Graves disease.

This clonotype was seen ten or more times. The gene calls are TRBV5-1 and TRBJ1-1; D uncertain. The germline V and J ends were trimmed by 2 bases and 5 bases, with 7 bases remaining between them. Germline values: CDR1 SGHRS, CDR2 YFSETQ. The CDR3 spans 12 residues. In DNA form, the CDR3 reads TGCGCCAGCAGCTTTCCTGGGACTGAAGCTTTCTTT. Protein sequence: CASSFPGTEAFF.

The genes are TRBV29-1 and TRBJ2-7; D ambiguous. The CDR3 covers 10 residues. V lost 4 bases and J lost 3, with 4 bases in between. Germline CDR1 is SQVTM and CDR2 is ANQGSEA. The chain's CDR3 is CSVAIYEQYF. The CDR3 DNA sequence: TGCAGCGTTGCTATCTACGAGCAGTACTTC.

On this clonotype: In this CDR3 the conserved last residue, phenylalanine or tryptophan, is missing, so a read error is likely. The CDR3 region has the DNA TGTGCCAGCAGTGAATGGGACAGGGGCAATCAGCCCCAGCATCTT. Its translation is CASSEWDRGNQPQHL. The chain links TRBV6-1 to TRBJ1-5, with 9 bases fitting TRBD1. From germline, CDR1 is MNHNS and CDR2 SASEGT. Trimming cost V 2 bases and J 2 bases; bases outside gene matches: 1. This CDR3 region has 15 residues.

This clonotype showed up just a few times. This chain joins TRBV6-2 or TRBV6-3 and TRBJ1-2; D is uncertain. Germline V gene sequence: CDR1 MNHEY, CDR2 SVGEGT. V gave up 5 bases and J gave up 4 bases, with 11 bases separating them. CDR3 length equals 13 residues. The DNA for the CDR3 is TGTGCCAGCAGTATAGCAGGATTCTATGGCTACACCTTC. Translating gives CASSIAGFYGYTF.

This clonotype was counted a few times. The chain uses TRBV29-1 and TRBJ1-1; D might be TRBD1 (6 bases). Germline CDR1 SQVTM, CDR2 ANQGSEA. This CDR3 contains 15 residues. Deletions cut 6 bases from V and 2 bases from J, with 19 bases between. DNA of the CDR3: TGCAGCGTCCAAGGGGGGGCGGGGGGCAACACTGAAGCTTTCTTT. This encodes CSVQGGAGGNTEAFF.

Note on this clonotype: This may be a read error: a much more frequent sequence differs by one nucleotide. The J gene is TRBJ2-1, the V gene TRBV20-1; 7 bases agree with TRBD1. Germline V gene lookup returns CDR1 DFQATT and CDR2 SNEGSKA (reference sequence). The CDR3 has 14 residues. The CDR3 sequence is CSAHRGLAYNEQSF. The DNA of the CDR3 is TGCAGTGCTCACAGGGGCCTCGCATACAATGAGCAGTCCTTC.

CDR3 protein: CASRDRRDSSFGEQFF. CDR3 in DNA: TGTGCCAGCAGAGATCGCCGGGACAGCTCTTTCGGCGAGCAGTTCTTC. The gene calls are TRBV6-1 and TRBJ2-1; 7 positions match TRBD1. Per germline, CDR1 MNHNS and CDR2 SASEGT. The CDR3 loop spans 16 amino acids. Trimming cost V 6 bases and J 10 bases; bases outside gene matches: 18.

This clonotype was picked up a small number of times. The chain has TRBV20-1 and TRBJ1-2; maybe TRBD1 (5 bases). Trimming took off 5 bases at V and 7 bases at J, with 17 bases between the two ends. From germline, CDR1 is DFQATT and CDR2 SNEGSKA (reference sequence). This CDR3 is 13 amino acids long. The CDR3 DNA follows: TGCAGTGCTCCTCGGGGCGGGGACTCTGGCTACACCTTC. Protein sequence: CSAPRGGDSGYTF.

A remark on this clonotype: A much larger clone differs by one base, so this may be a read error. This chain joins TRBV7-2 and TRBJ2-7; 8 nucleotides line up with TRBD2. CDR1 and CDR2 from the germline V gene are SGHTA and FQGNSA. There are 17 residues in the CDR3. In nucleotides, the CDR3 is TGTGCCAGCAGCTTAGCGCTGGCTAGCGGGTTCTCCTACGGGCAGTACTTC. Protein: CASSLALASGFSYGQYF.

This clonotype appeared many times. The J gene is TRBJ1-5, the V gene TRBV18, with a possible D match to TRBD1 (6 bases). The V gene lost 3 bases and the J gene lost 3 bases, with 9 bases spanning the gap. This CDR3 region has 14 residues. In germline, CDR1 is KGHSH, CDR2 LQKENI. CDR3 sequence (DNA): TGTGCCAGCTCACCCGGACAGAACAATCAGCCCCAGCATTTT. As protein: CASSPGQNNQPQHF.